A selection of T cell receptor beta chains follows, all from one sample in a study of OX40 agonist ivuxolimab in advanced cancers. Libraries were prepared by immunoSEQ multiplex PCR; TCRdb keeps only in-frame clonotypes and omits some of them. The table lists 60,000 or so clones, 65% to 90% of them singletons. The sequences come from CD4+ or CD8+ T cells sorted from blood, collected in a trial of the OX40 agonist ivuxolimab. These receptors were collected from an adult with an advanced solid tumor such as melanoma, head and neck, liver or kidney cancer. CDR3s include the opening cysteine and the closing phenylalanine or tryptophan. A D gene is named only where the DNA matches it firmly. For some rows the clone size is stated as once, few or many, or as a class when expanded; others skip it.

v_gene,j_gene,d_gene,abundance,CDR3aa,CDR3nt
TRBV10-3,TRBJ2-1,NA,NA,CAITPGLSYNEQFF,TGTGCCATCACCCCGGGACTCTCCTACAATGAGCAGTTCTTC
TRBV5-1,TRBJ1-5,NA,NA,CASSLGAENQPQHF,TGCGCCAGCAGCTTAGGCGCGGAGAATCAGCCCCAGCATTTT
TRBV28,TRBJ2-7,NA,once,CASSLLGEQYF,TGTGCCAGCAGTTTACTCGGCGAGCAGTACTTC
TRBV10-3,TRBJ2-1,NA,NA,CAIRPDTSNEQFF,TGTGCCATCAGACCCGACACCTCCAATGAGCAGTTCTTC
TRBV25-1,TRBJ1-6,NA,few,CASSERDTYNSPLHF,TGTGCCAGCAGTGAAAGGGATACCTATAATTCACCCCTCCACTTT
TRBV6-1,TRBJ2-2,NA,NA,CASIQFPGELFF,TGTGCCAGCATCCAATTTCCGGGGGAGCTGTTTTTT
TRBV6-5,TRBJ2-1,TRBD1,NA,CASSSPRDRYNEQFF,TGTGCCAGCAGTTCCCCCAGGGACAGATACAATGAGCAGTTCTTC
TRBV29-1,TRBJ1-1,TRBD1,NA,CSVALQAGGTEAFF,TGCAGCGTTGCACTTCAGGCAGGGGGGACTGAAGCTTTCTTT
TRBV11-2,TRBJ1-1,NA,NA,CASSPLQGEAFF,TGTGCCAGCAGCCCCTTACAGGGAGAAGCTTTCTTT
TRBV28,TRBJ2-7,TRBD1,NA,CASSPPGQGLQYF,TGTGCCAGCAGTCCTCCGGGACAGGGCTTGCAGTACTTC
TRBV18,TRBJ2-5,NA,once,CASSGDGKETQYF,TGTGCCAGCTCAGGGGACGGGAAAGAGACCCAGTACTTC
TRBV2,TRBJ1-2,NA,few,CASNLQTLSGPVITF,TGTGCCAGCAACCTACAGACGTTATCAGGTCCGGTCATCACCTTC
TRBV4-2,TRBJ2-1,TRBD2,many,CASSPAAGGNNEQFF,TGTGCCAGCAGCCCTGCTGCGGGGGGAAACAATGAGCAGTTCTTC
TRBV7-3,TRBJ2-2,NA,NA,CASSQGPTGELFF,TGTGCCAGCAGCCAGGGCCCCACCGGGGAGCTGTTTTTT
TRBV27,TRBJ2-1,TRBD2,NA,CASSLTVATGGAGEQFF,TGTGCCAGCAGTTTGACCGTAGCTACGGGGGGGGCTGGTGAGCAGTTCTTC
TRBV7-6,TRBJ2-3,NA,NA,CASSLFGGDTQYF,TGTGCCAGCAGCTTATTCGGGGGAGATACGCAGTATTTT
TRBV25-1,TRBJ1-1,NA,NA,CASSEYTGRNTEAFF,TGTGCCAGCAGTGAATATACGGGAAGGAACACTGAAGCTTTCTTT
TRBV2,TRBJ1-6,TRBD1,NA,CASTAEGALNSPLHF,TGTGCCAGCACCGCCGAGGGGGCGCTCAATTCACCCCTCCACTTT
TRBV4-3,TRBJ1-5,NA,NA,CASSQVVGDVNQPQHF,TGCGCCAGCAGCCAAGTTGTAGGGGATGTTAATCAGCCCCAGCATTTT
TRBV18,TRBJ1-1,NA,NA,CASSPPSVNTEAFF,TGTGCCAGCTCACCACCTTCGGTGAACACTGAAGCTTTCTTT
TRBV4-2,TRBJ2-3,TRBD1,NA,CASSQEGQGSSDTQYF,TGTGCCAGCAGCCAAGAGGGACAGGGTTCATCAGATACGCAGTATTTT
TRBV7-9,TRBJ1-6,NA,NA,CASSSPGQNSPLHF,TGTGCCAGCAGTTCTCCGGGACAAAACTCACCCCTCCACTTT
TRBV5-1,TRBJ1-2,NA,NA,CASSLGGGTSYGYTF,TGCGCCAGCAGCTTGGGGGGCGGGACATCATATGGCTACACCTTC
TRBV5-4,TRBJ2-5,NA,NA,CASSLEVNPQETQYF,TGTGCCAGCAGCTTGGAGGTGAATCCCCAAGAGACCCAGTACTTC
TRBV6-6,TRBJ2-5,TRBD1,once,CAIGTGGLGETQYF,TGTGCCATTGGGACAGGGGGTCTTGGGGAGACCCAGTACTTC
TRBV11-2,TRBJ2-1,TRBD2,once,CASSILAGGRNEQFF,TGTGCCAGCAGCATTCTAGCGGGGGGCAGAAATGAGCAGTTCTTC
TRBV11-3,TRBJ2-4,NA,NA,CASSQGARDIQYF,TGTGCCAGCAGCCAGGGAGCTAGGGACATTCAGTACTTC
TRBV18,TRBJ2-2,NA,NA,CASSSYPGGELFF,TGTGCCAGCTCATCATACCCGGGCGGGGAGCTGTTTTTT
TRBV6-6,TRBJ1-6,NA,NA,CASSGGSYNSPLHF,TGTGCCAGCAGCGGCGGCTCCTATAATTCACCCCTCCACTTT
TRBV9,TRBJ1-2,NA,NA,CASSVDWLGGYTF,TGTGCCAGCAGCGTAGACTGGCTGGGTGGCTACACCTTC
TRBV19,TRBJ2-2,TRBD1,NA,CASSILPGGITGELFF,TGTGCCAGTAGTATTCTTCCAGGGGGTATCACCGGGGAGCTGTTTTTT
TRBV7-2,TRBJ2-7,NA,few,CASSLDPDRFNEQYF,TGTGCCAGCAGCTTAGATCCCGACAGGTTTAATGAGCAGTACTTC
TRBV5-4,TRBJ2-3,NA,NA,CASSRGKGTDTQYF,TGTGCCAGCAGCAGGGGGAAAGGCACAGATACGCAGTATTTT
TRBV5-1,TRBJ2-7,NA,NA,CASSLAQVRNSEQYF,TGCGCCAGCAGCTTGGCCCAGGTTCGGAATTCCGAGCAGTACTTC
TRBV5-4,TRBJ1-3,NA,NA,CASSLGLSDAGNTIYF,TGTGCCAGCAGCTTGGGGTTGTCGGACGCTGGAAACACCATATATTTT
TRBV7-9,TRBJ2-7,NA,NA,CASSSRTGRETSYEQYF,TGTGCCAGCAGCTCGAGGACAGGCCGGGAGACTTCCTACGAGCAGTACTTC
TRBV6-5,TRBJ1-1,NA,NA,CASRQNPGNTEAFF,TGTGCCAGCAGACAAAATCCGGGGAACACTGAAGCTTTCTTT
TRBV4-1,TRBJ2-1,TRBD2,NA,CASSQDFQRGAYNEQFF,TGCGCCAGCAGCCAAGATTTCCAGCGGGGGGCATACAATGAGCAGTTCTTC
TRBV19,TRBJ1-1,NA,few,CASSMGWFALGEAFF,TGTGCCAGTAGTATGGGTTGGTTTGCCCTAGGTGAAGCTTTCTTT
TRBV14,TRBJ2-2,TRBD1,NA,CASSPRQGSYTGELFF,TGTGCCAGCAGCCCTCGACAGGGGTCCTACACCGGGGAGCTGTTTTTT
TRBV5-1,TRBJ2-3,NA,NA,CASSLTSRTHRTDTQYF,TGCGCCAGCAGCCTGACCTCCCGGACACACCGCACAGATACGCAGTATTTT